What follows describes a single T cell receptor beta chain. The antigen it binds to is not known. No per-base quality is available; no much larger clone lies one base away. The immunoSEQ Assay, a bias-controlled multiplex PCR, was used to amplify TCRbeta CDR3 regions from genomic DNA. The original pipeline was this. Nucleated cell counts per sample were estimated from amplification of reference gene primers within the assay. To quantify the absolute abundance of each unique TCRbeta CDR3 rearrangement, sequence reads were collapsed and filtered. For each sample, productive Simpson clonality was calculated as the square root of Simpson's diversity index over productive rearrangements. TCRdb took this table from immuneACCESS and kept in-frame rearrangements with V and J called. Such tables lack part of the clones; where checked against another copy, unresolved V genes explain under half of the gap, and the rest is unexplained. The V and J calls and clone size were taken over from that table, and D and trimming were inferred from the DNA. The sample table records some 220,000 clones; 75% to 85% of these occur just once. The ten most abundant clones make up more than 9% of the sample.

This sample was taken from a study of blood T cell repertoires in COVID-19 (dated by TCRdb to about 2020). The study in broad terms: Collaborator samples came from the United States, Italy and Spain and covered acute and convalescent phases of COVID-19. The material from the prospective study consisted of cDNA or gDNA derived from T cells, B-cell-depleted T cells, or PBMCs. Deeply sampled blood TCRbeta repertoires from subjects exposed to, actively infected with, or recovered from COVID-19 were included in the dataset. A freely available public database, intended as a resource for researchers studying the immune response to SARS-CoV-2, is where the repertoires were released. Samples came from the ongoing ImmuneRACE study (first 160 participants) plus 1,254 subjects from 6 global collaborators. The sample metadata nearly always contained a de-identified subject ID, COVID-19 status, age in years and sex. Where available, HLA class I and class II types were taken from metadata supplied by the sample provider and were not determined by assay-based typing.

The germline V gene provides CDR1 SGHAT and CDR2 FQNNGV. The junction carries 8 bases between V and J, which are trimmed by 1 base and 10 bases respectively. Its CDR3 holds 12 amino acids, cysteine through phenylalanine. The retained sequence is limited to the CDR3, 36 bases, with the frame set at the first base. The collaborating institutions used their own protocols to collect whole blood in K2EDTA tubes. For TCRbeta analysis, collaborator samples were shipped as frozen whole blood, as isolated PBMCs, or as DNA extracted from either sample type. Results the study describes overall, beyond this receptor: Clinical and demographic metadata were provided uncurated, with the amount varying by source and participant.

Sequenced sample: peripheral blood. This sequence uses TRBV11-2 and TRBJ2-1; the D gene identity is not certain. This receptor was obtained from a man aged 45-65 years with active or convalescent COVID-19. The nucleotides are TGTGCCAGCAGCTTAGTAGTTTACGAGCAGTTCTTC. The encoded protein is CASSLVVYEQFF.